The 25 T cell receptor beta chains given below trace back to one sample, sequenced in a study of T cell repertoires in cytomegalovirus infection. No cognate antigen is known for these TCRs. One entry per CDR3 protein results from TCRdb running MiXCR on the reads. The repertoire holds approximately 910,000 distinct CDR3 sequences, roughly 30% seen once, with over 13% in the top ten. Specimen: cultured CD8+ T cells from PBMCs, collected from culture after CMV antigen stimulation. Source of these receptors: a human donor in good health (CMV status not recorded). Some clones in this sample may be carry-over from other donors' samples.

The chain employs TRBV3-1 and TRBJ2-1; maybe TRBD2 (5 bases). Per germline, CDR1 LGHDT and CDR2 YNNKEL (reference sequence). Trimming pared 0 bases from V and 7 bases from J, leaving 10 bases between. This CDR3 comprises 14 residues. This chain's CDR3 is CASSQEGLSNEQFF. The CDR3 DNA reads TGTGCCAGCAGCCAAGAAGGACTCTCGAATGAGCAGTTCTTC.

This clonotype was recorded a few times. The V gene is TRBV5-6, the J gene TRBJ2-1; D possibly corresponds to TRBD2 (5 bases). The V end was cut by 3 bases, the J end by 2 bases, with 12 bases between. The CDR3 is made up of 15 amino acids. Germline V gene lookup returns CDR1 SGHDT and CDR2 YYEEEE. CDR3 nucleotides: TGTGCCAGCAGCTCTTCTAGCACCCCCTACAATGAGCAGTTCTTC. This codes for CASSSSSTPYNEQFF. Combining the CDR3 with reference TRBV5-6 and TRBJ2-1 gives the whole variable domain DAGVTQSPTHLIKTRGQQVTLRCSPKSGHDTVSWYQQALGQGPQFIFQYYEEEERQRGNFPDRFSGHQFPNYSSELNVNALLLGDSALYLCASSSSSTPYNEQFFGPGTRLTVL.

Only a few counts were recorded for this clonotype. At one boundary the junction diverges from the germline segment, which might be a read error. The J gene is TRBJ1-2, the V gene TRBV5-6; weak D call: TRBD1 (5 bases). CDR3 length: 17 amino acids. The germline CDR1 and CDR2 sequences are SGHDT and YYEEEE. CDR3 protein: CASSERLDGVGDYGYTF. CDR3 coding DNA: TGTGCCAGCAGCGAAAGGCTCGACGGCGTCGGGGACTATGGCTACACTTTC.

This chain links TRBV7-9 with TRBJ2-1; D may correspond to TRBD1 or TRBD2 (7 bases each). CDR3 length equals 16 residues. From germline, CDR1 is SEHNR and CDR2 FQNEAQ (reference sequence). The ends were cut back, 5 bases at V and 3 bases at J, with 17 bases in the middle. CDR3 sequence (DNA): TGTGCCAGCAGCATACCCACAGGGGAGGGCTACAATGAGCAGTTCTTC. Its translation: CASSIPTGEGYNEQFF.

This clonotype has only a few counts. This sequence joins TRBV6-1 and TRBJ2-2; D is undetermined. The CDR3 contains 13 residues. The V gene's germline CDR1 is MNHNS and CDR2 SASEGT. The V gene lost 4 bases and the J gene lost 6 bases, with 9 bases spanning the gap. As DNA, the CDR3 is TGTGCCAGCAGTGTTGTCATACCCGGGGAGCTGTTTTTT. This sequence encodes CASSVVIPGELFF.

A few counts support this clonotype. The chain links TRBV4-1 to TRBJ2-3, with no clear D. The CDR3 totals 18 residues. Germline values: CDR1 MGHRA, CDR2 YSYEKL. Trimming stripped 0 bases from V and 2 bases from J, with 18 bases between. CDR3 bases: TGCGCCAGCAGCCAAGATCCAAGAGCGAACACTAACACAGATACGCAGTATTTT. Translation: CASSQDPRANTNTDTQYF.

The table lists this clonotype with a few counts. The genes are TRBV4-1 and TRBJ1-1, with a weak D call TRBD1 (5 bases). Looked up from germline, CDR1 is MGHRA and CDR2 is YSYEKL. Trimming shortened V by 0 bases and J by 12 bases, and 14 bases separated the two germline ends. The CDR3 runs to 13 residues. CDR3 coding DNA: TGCGCCAGCAGCCAAGATCAAGGGGAGGGAACTTTCTTT. This translates into CASSQDQGEGTFF.

The CDR3 reads CASRGTQETQYF. CDR3 DNA sequence: TGTGCCTCTCGAGGGACCCAAGAGACCCAGTACTTC. The chain recombines TRBV7-9 with TRBJ2-5; D tentatively reads TRBD1 or TRBD2 (5 bases each). Germline V gives CDR1 SEHNR, CDR2 FQNEAQ (reference sequence). Trimming cost V 11 bases and J 1 base, with 11 bases left between them. The CDR3 spans 12 residues.

This clonotype came up a few times. The rearrangement links TRBV7-9 to TRBJ2-7; the D gene could be TRBD1 or TRBD2 (7 bases each). With 4 bases removed from V and 3 bases from J, the gap between germline ends came to 13 bases. Per the germline V gene, CDR1 is SEHNR and CDR2 is FQNEAQ (reference sequence). The CDR3 is 14 residues long. The CDR3 sequence: CASSSTGTNYEQYF. DNA for the CDR3: TGTGCCAGCAGCTCGACAGGGACTAACTACGAGCAGTACTTC.

The rearrangement joins TRBV2 to TRBJ1-5; no clear D gene. The CDR3 contains 14 residues. CDR1 and CDR2 (germline): SNHLY, FYNNEI. The germline V and J ends were trimmed by 1 base and 11 bases, with 15 bases remaining between them. This chain's CDR3 is CASSEGADLRTQHF. DNA of the CDR3: TGTGCCAGCAGTGAAGGGGCGGACCTCCGGACCCAGCATTTT.

V gene TRBV4-2 combines with J gene TRBJ2-3; 12 bases match TRBD1. The CDR3 consists of 16 residues. Trimming took 4 bases from V and 5 from J; bases not matched to a gene: 7. Germline V gives CDR1 LGHNA, CDR2 YNFKEQ. As DNA, the CDR3 is TGTGCCAGCAGCCTCCGGGACAGGGGGCGTCAAGATACGCAGTATTTT. It yields the protein CASSLRDRGRQDTQYF.

This clonotype was found many times. The rearrangement links TRBV7-9 to TRBJ2-3; D is undetermined. The CDR3 covers 13 residues. V lost 4 bases and J 3 bases, leaving 8 bases between the germline ends. The germline gives CDR1 SEHNR, CDR2 FQNEAQ (reference sequence). This CDR3 reads CASSSSITDTQYF. CDR3 DNA: TGTGCCAGCAGCTCCTCAATAACAGATACGCAGTATTTT.

The V gene is TRBV6-1, the J gene TRBJ2-2, with unresolved D. The CDR3 has 14 amino acids. Trimming removed 1 base at V and 3 bases at J, with 6 bases between. The V gene's germline CDR1 is MNHNS and CDR2 SASEGT. CDR3 DNA: TGTGCCAGCAGTGAAGGCAGATACACCGGGGAGCTGTTTTTT. Translation gives CASSEGRYTGELFF.

V is TRBV6-1 and J is TRBJ2-7, with D possibly matching TRBD2 (6 bases). V was shortened by 5 bases and J by 6 bases, with 20 bases between the two germline ends. The CDR3 loop spans 15 amino acids. Germline assignment: CDR1 MNHNS and CDR2 SASEGT. The CDR3 bases are TGTGCCAGCAGTCCAGACCTCGGTCTAGCGTTCGAGCAGTACTTC. Translation gives CASSPDLGLAFEQYF.

The rearrangement uses TRBV29-1 and TRBJ1-1; D unclear. Germline values: CDR1 SQVTM, CDR2 ANQGSEA. CDR3 length: 11 residues. For the CDR3, the DNA is TGCAGTTATTCCCTTAACACTGAAGCTTTCTTT. It encodes CSYSLNTEAFF.

A word on this clonotype: A much larger clone is a single base away; this may be a read error. This chain connects TRBV7-6 to TRBJ2-5; maybe TRBD1 (7 bases). The V gene's germline CDR1 is SGHVS and CDR2 FNYEAQ. Deletions cut 4 bases from V and 1 base from J, with 16 bases between. The CDR3 has 16 residues. The CDR3 DNA is TGTGCCAGCAGCTCCCATGGGCAGGGGGGCCAAGAGACCCAGTACTTC. Translated, it gives CASSSHGQGGQETQYF.

The rearrangement uses TRBV6-2 or TRBV6-3 and TRBJ2-4; 7 nucleotides match TRBD2. Trimming at V came to 8 bases and at J to 5 bases, leaving 9 bases not matched to a gene. CDR3 length: 14 residues. CDR1 and CDR2 from the germline V gene are MNHEY and SVGEGT. CDR3 bases: TGTGCCAGCGGACAACCGGGAGGCCAAAACATTCAGTACTTC. It codes for CASGQPGGQNIQYF.

The DNA for the CDR3 is TGTGCCAGCAGTGCAGACCCTGGTGGCACAGATACGCAGTATTTT. This encodes CASSADPGGTDTQYF. The chain carries TRBV6-5 and TRBJ2-3; unclear D gene. Looked up from germline, CDR1 is MNHEY and CDR2 is SVGAGI. Trimming removed 5 bases at V and 1 base at J, with 13 bases between. This CDR3 is 15 amino acids long.

This clonotype came up a few times. J is TRBJ2-1 and V is TRBV19; D is possibly TRBD2 (6 bases). The germline gives CDR1 LNHDA, CDR2 SQIVND (reference sequence). The CDR3 totals 13 residues. V was pared by 9 bases and J by 3 bases, with 12 bases between. The CDR3 DNA reads TGTGCCAGCGACGGGGGTTACTACAATGAGCAGTTCTTC. Translated, it gives CASDGGYYNEQFF.

This clonotype was observed many times. The chain employs TRBV4-1 and TRBJ2-1, with 9 bases lining up with TRBD1. J was trimmed by 8 bases and V by 3 bases; bases with no gene match: 5. Germline assignment: CDR1 MGHRA and CDR2 YSYEKL. This CDR3 region has 14 residues. CDR3: CASSHGTGTDEQFF. The CDR3 coding sequence is TGCGCCAGCAGCCACGGGACAGGGACGGATGAGCAGTTCTTC.

The rearrangement links TRBV2 to TRBJ2-7, with TRBD1 matching 7 bases. The germline V gene encodes CDR1 SNHLY and CDR2 FYNNEI. The V segment lost 6 bases and the J segment 4 bases; nucleotides outside the gene matches: 9. CDR3 length: 14 amino acids. The CDR3 coding sequence is TGTGCCAGCAGGCCCCGGGACAGATTATACGAGCAGTACGTC. This gives the protein CASRPRDRLYEQYV.

A few counts support this clonotype. V usage is TRBV11-2 and J usage is TRBJ2-7, with 9 nucleotides matching TRBD1. The CDR3 totals 13 residues. The V and J ends lost 8 bases and 0 bases, in that order; junction bases with no gene match: 2. Germline assignment: CDR1 SGHAT and CDR2 FQNNGV. CDR3 loop: CASGQGLSYEQYF. In DNA, the CDR3 is TGTGCCAGCGGACAGGGGCTCTCCTACGAGCAGTACTTC.

The sample holds a few counts of this clonotype. V gene TRBV19 combines with J gene TRBJ1-5; 7 bases line up with TRBD1. Germline V lookup: CDR1 LNHDA, CDR2 SQIVND (reference sequence). The CDR3 length is 16 residues. V was clipped by 1 base and J by 1 base; unmatched bases: 4. CDR3: CASSIAGTVSNQPQHF. In DNA, the CDR3 is TGTGCCAGTAGTATAGCGGGGACAGTGAGCAATCAGCCCCAGCATTTT.

The chain uses TRBV20-1 and TRBJ2-3; 13 bases fit TRBD2. Germline lookup yields CDR1 DFQATT and CDR2 SNEGSKA (reference sequence). CDR3 size: 18 residues. After removal of 0 bases from V and 0 bases from J, the junction contained 6 bases not matched to a gene. CDR3 sequence reads: CSARDRLAGGLSTDTQYF. The CDR3 coding sequence is TGCAGTGCTAGAGATAGACTAGCGGGGGGCCTTAGCACAGATACGCAGTATTTT.

This clonotype has only a few counts. CDR3 in DNA: TGTGCCAGTAGTTTTGGGGCCTACACCGGGGAGCTGTTTTTT. Amino acid sequence: CASSFGAYTGELFF. The genes are TRBV19 and TRBJ2-2, with a possible D match to TRBD1 (5 bases). Germline-derived CDR1 and CDR2 are LNHDA and SQIVND (reference sequence). CDR3 size: 14 residues. V gave up 5 bases and J gave up 3 bases, with 10 bases separating them.